Each of the 15 T cell receptor beta chains below was sequenced from the same sample in a study of sequential checkpoint blockade in melanoma. TCRdb's table, derived via immunoSEQ multiplex PCR, lists solely in-frame clones and lacks some. The repertoire holds just over 9,000 clones, around three fifths seen once, with about 41% in the top ten. The sample's treatment: randomized to nivolumab then ipilimumab (arm A) or the reverse (arm B). The source was CD8+ T cells sorted from blood (inferred from file names), collected from a patient given nivolumab and ipilimumab in sequence. All receptors come from a human donor with melanoma.

The chain combines TRBV6-4 with TRBJ2-1; 10 bases map to TRBD2. Germline loops: CDR1 MRHNA, CDR2 SNTAGT. V was pared by 3 bases and J by 5 bases, with 4 bases of the junction left unmatched. The CDR3 spans 15 residues. The CDR3 here is CASSESGGANNEQFF. DNA of the CDR3: TGTGCCAGCAGTGAGAGCGGGGGGGCTAACAATGAGCAGTTCTTC.

This rearrangement joins TRBV11-2 to TRBJ2-3; TRBD2 matches at 8 bases. V shed 1 base, J shed 2 bases, and the junction held 5 bases outside the gene matches. Germline assignment: CDR1 SGHAT and CDR2 FQNNGV. This CDR3 region has 16 residues. The DNA for the CDR3 is TGTGCCAGCAGCTTAGTACGGCGGGGGGCCACAGATACGCAGTATTTT. The encoded protein is CASSLVRRGATDTQYF.

The CDR3 spells CASNVQGERAYEQYF. CDR3 bases: TGTGCCAGCAACGTACAGGGGGAGAGAGCCTACGAGCAGTACTTC. V gene TRBV6-1 combines with J gene TRBJ2-7; 8 nucleotides agree with TRBD1. This CDR3 has 15 residues. Germline CDR1 and CDR2: MNHNS and SASEGT. With V trimmed by 7 bases and J by 2 bases, 10 bases remained unmatched.

V is TRBV28 and J is TRBJ2-7; a possible D gene is TRBD1 (7 bases). This CDR3 comprises 14 residues. Germline V gene lookup returns CDR1 MDHEN and CDR2 SYDVKM. Trimming stripped 8 bases from V and 2 bases from J, with 16 bases between. CDR3 sequence (DNA): TGTGCCAGCCAGGGGAGGACAGGAGCCTACGAGCAGTACTTC. Amino acids: CASQGRTGAYEQYF.

V and J are TRBV7-2 and TRBJ2-4, with a weak D call TRBD1 (5 bases). V lost 2 bases, J lost 2 bases, and 10 bases lay in between. The CDR3 is 15 residues long. CDR1 is SGHTA and CDR2 is FQGNSA in the germline V gene. CDR3 DNA: TGTGCCAGCAGCTTAACGCAGGGAACCAAAAACATTCAGTACTTC. Its protein product is CASSLTQGTKNIQYF.

This clone was seen only a few times. The rearrangement uses TRBV7-4 and TRBJ1-1; maybe TRBD1 (5 bases). This CDR3 has 12 residues. V gave up 5 bases and J gave up 4 bases, with 8 bases separating them. The germline CDR1 and CDR2 sequences are SGHVT and SQSDAQ. The CDR3 DNA sequence: TGTGCCAGCAGCCAGGGCAGCACTGAAGCTTTCTTT. Its translation: CASSQGSTEAFF.

There are a few counts of this clone. The rearrangement links TRBV19 to TRBJ2-1, with D uncertain. Trimming shortened V by 3 bases and J by 6 bases, and 9 bases separated the two germline ends. The CDR3 spans 13 residues. Germline V gene data show CDR1 as LNHDA and CDR2 as SQIVND (reference sequence). CDR3 sequence reads: CASSISRGNEQFF. In DNA form, the CDR3 reads TGTGCCAGTAGTATTAGCCGCGGCAATGAGCAGTTCTTC.

V and J are TRBV7-8 and TRBJ1-2; TRBD1 is a possible D gene (5 bases). Looked up from germline, CDR1 is SGHVS and CDR2 is FQNEAQ. The CDR3 has 14 residues. Trimming took 4 bases from V and 4 from J, leaving 13 bases between them. CDR3 in amino acids: CASSSGLAIYGYTF. DNA for the CDR3: TGTGCCAGCAGCTCGGGACTAGCGATCTATGGCTACACCTTC.

This sequence joins TRBV9 and TRBJ2-5; 7 bases are a match to TRBD2. Trimming at V came to 0 bases and at J to 5 bases, leaving 7 bases not matched to a gene. This CDR3 has 15 amino acids. Germline-derived CDR1 and CDR2 are SGDLS and YYNGEE. The CDR3 coding sequence is TGTGCCAGCAGCGTAGGGGCGGGGGTCGAGGAGACCCAGTACTTC. It specifies CASSVGAGVEETQYF.

V usage is TRBV9 and J usage is TRBJ2-7; 7 bases map to TRBD1. The V and J ends lost 0 bases and 5 bases, in that order; junction bases with no gene match: 5. The CDR3 sequence is 14 residues long. Germline values: CDR1 SGDLS, CDR2 YYNGEE. The CDR3 here is CASSVAGDSHEQYF. The DNA of the CDR3 is TGTGCCAGCAGCGTAGCCGGGGACAGCCACGAGCAGTACTTC.

The chain combines TRBV7-3 with TRBJ2-5, with TRBD2 matching over 11 bases. CDR1 and CDR2 from the germline V gene are SGHTA and FQGTGA. CDR3 length: 16 residues. With 5 bases clipped from V and 5 bases from J, the junction kept 10 bases outside the gene matches. In DNA, the CDR3 is TGTGCCAGCAGCCCCGGGACTAGCGGAGGATGGGAGACCCAGTACTTC. It yields the protein CASSPGTSGGWETQYF.

V usage is TRBV4-3 and J usage is TRBJ2-7; the D gene is possibly TRBD2 (5 bases). CDR3 size: 15 residues. V was trimmed by 1 base and J by 3 bases, leaving 13 bases between them. Germline CDR1 and CDR2: LGHNA and YSLEER. This chain's CDR3 is CASSQAFRGNYEQYF. CDR3 coding DNA: TGCGCCAGCAGCCAAGCCTTTCGGGGAAACTACGAGCAGTACTTC.

The chain has TRBV5-6 and TRBJ2-7, with D uncertain. Germline V gene data show CDR1 as SGHDT and CDR2 as YYEEEE. V was trimmed by 0 bases and J by 4 bases, leaving 8 bases between them. The CDR3 length is 13 residues. The CDR3 sequence is CASSLAVDYEQYF. As DNA, the CDR3 is TGTGCCAGCAGCTTGGCGGTCGATTACGAGCAGTACTTC.

This clone is large within its sample. Within the sample, other DNA sequences also encode this same CDR3. V usage is TRBV7-9 and J usage is TRBJ2-6; no clear D. The CDR3 runs 15 residues. Germline CDR1 and CDR2: SEHNR and FQNEAQ (reference sequence). With 4 bases removed from V and 0 bases from J, the gap between germline ends came to 7 bases. The CDR3 is CASSSQYSGANVLTF. DNA for the CDR3: TGTGCCAGCAGCTCACAATACTCTGGGGCCAACGTCCTGACTTTC.

The chain employs TRBV6-6 and TRBJ1-5; 9 positions match TRBD1. Trimming at V came to 6 bases and at J to 8 bases, leaving 8 bases not matched to a gene. There are 14 residues in the CDR3. Germline V lookup: CDR1 MNHNY, CDR2 SVGAGI (reference sequence). The CDR3 DNA follows: TGTGCCAGCAGCCCCGGGACAGGGTTGGAGCCCCAGCATTTT. Amino acids: CASSPGTGLEPQHF.